Below are 24 T cell receptor beta chains sequenced from a single sample in a study of cytomegalovirus exposure and HLA in healthy donors. PCR primers comprised 60 Vbeta and 13 Jbeta primers. Libraries were prepared by immunoSEQ multiplex PCR; TCRdb keeps only in-frame clonotypes and omits some of them. The table includes about 250,000 clones, 80% detected once. The sequencing sample was made of PBMCs. Every receptor here comes from a girl aged 2 to 10 in good health and CMV-seronegative.

The rearrangement joins TRBV2 to TRBJ1-1; possible D gene TRBD1, 5 bases. Germline V gene sequence: CDR1 SNHLY, CDR2 FYNNEI. The CDR3 loop spans 14 amino acids. Between the trimmed V and J ends, which lost 8 bases and 1 base, there was a span of 14 bases. The CDR3 protein is CASLALTGNTEAFF. CDR3 coding DNA: TGTGCCAGCTTAGCACTCACAGGGAACACTGAAGCTTTCTTT.

This clone came up a few times. The genes are TRBV2 and TRBJ2-7; 9 bases are a match to TRBD1. In germline, CDR1 is SNHLY, CDR2 FYNNEI. The ends lost 6 bases at V and 6 bases at J; junction bases unmatched: 9. The CDR3 length is 14 residues. CDR3 sequence (DNA): TGTGCCAGCAGCCCGGGACAGGGAATTGGCGAGCAGTACTTC. Its protein is CASSPGQGIGEQYF.

The genes are TRBV7-3 and TRBJ2-7; 8 bases align to TRBD1. The CDR3 runs to 12 residues. CDR1 is SGHTA, CDR2 FQGTGA, per germline. V lost 5 bases, J lost 6 bases, and 3 bases stayed unmatched. For the CDR3, the DNA is TGTGCCAGCAGCCCTACAGGGGGCGAGCAGTACTTC. The encoded protein is CASSPTGGEQYF.

This chain links TRBV7-6 with TRBJ2-3; the match to TRBD2 covers 7 bases. Germline values: CDR1 SGHVS, CDR2 FNYEAQ. The CDR3 spans 17 residues. J gave up 0 bases and V 1 base, and 7 bases lay outside the gene matches. In nucleotides, the CDR3 is TGTGCCAGCAGCTTAGGGTTGCGGGGAGGGAGCACAGATACGCAGTATTTT. Protein sequence: CASSLGLRGGSTDTQYF.

V gene TRBV6-6 combines with J gene TRBJ1-2; no definite D call. The V and J ends lost 7 bases and 6 bases respectively, with 6 bases between them. Germline CDR1 reads MNHNY; CDR2 reads SVGAGI (reference sequence). This CDR3 has 10 residues. The CDR3 DNA reads TGTGCCAGCAAAGGAGATGGCTACACCTTC. Amino acids: CASKGDGYTF.

For this clone: Mismatch with germline at one junction end may stem from a read error. The chain is built from TRBV15 and TRBJ2-2; a weak D match, TRBD1 (5 bases). CDR1 is LNHNV, CDR2 YYDKDF, per germline (reference sequence). There are 16 residues in the CDR3. In DNA form, the CDR3 reads TGTGCCGCCAGCAGAGATAACACAGGTTCGGCCGGGGAGCTGTTTTTT. It codes for CAASRDNTGSAGELFF.

The chain joins TRBV7-3 to TRBJ2-7; tentatively, D is TRBD1 (6 bases). This CDR3 has 19 amino acids. The germline V gene encodes CDR1 SGHTA and CDR2 FQGTGA. Between the trimmed V and J ends, which lost 4 bases and 0 bases, there was a span of 25 bases. The chain's CDR3 is CASSCQSGDLQGSSYEQYF. The CDR3, as DNA: TGTGCCAGCAGCTGTCAGTCCGGGGATTTACAGGGAAGCTCCTACGAGCAGTACTTC.

The V gene is TRBV7-2, the J gene TRBJ1-4, with TRBD1 matching 9 bases. Germline CDR1 is SGHTA and CDR2 is FQGNSA. This CDR3 has 18 amino acids. Trimming cost V 1 base and J 13 bases; bases outside gene matches: 19. The DNA of the CDR3 is TGTGCCAGCAGCTTAGTCACAGGGGGCGCGGGCTTGGGGTCTGTACTGTTTTTT. The encoded protein is CASSLVTGGAGLGSVLFF.

This chain connects TRBV5-1 to TRBJ2-6; D is undetermined. Germline V gene sequence: CDR1 SGHRS, CDR2 YFSETQ. The CDR3 is made up of 16 amino acids. Trimming stripped 0 bases from V and 4 bases from J, with 11 bases between. For the CDR3, the DNA is TGCGCCAGCAGCTTGGTAGCCGACTCCGGGGCCAACGTCCTGACTTTC. This encodes CASSLVADSGANVLTF.

The gene calls are TRBV18 and TRBJ2-5, with D possibly being TRBD1 (5 bases). The germline V gene has CDR1 KGHSH and CDR2 LQKENI. V gave up 3 bases and J gave up 4 bases, with 6 bases separating them. This CDR3 comprises 12 residues. The CDR3, as DNA: TGTGCCAGCTCACCCGACAGAGAGACCCAGTACTTC. Amino acid sequence: CASSPDRETQYF.

Here the CDR3 DNA reads TGTGCCAGCAGTGACCCCGGACTAGCGGGGTTCCAGGAGACCCAGTACTTC. The encoded protein is CASSDPGLAGFQETQYF. The rearrangement joins TRBV2 to TRBJ2-5, with 12 bases lining up with TRBD2. Germline V CDR1 and CDR2: SNHLY, FYNNEI. V was clipped by 3 bases and J by 5 bases; unmatched bases: 10. The CDR3 covers 17 residues.

The chain recombines TRBV6-1 with TRBJ2-7, with D perhaps TRBD1 (6 bases). The CDR3 totals 15 residues. V was pared by 8 bases and J by 2 bases, with 19 bases between. Germline V CDR1 and CDR2: MNHNS, SASEGT. The CDR3 DNA sequence: TGTGCCAGCGGACGGGACACCCTTGGGCCCTACGAGCAGTACTTC. As protein: CASGRDTLGPYEQYF.

This clone was observed a single time. This chain joins TRBV5-4 and TRBJ2-1; TRBD1 aligns across 10 bases. CDR3 size: 15 residues. Germline V gene data show CDR1 as SGHNT and CDR2 as YYREEE (reference sequence). With V trimmed by 3 bases and J by 6 bases, 6 bases remained unmatched. The DNA for the CDR3 is TGTGCCAGCAGCTCGGGACAGGGGCAGGGCAATGAGCAGTTCTTC. Protein: CASSSGQGQGNEQFF. The full variable domain, in which reference TRBV5-4 and TRBJ2-1 provide the parts outside the CDR3, is ETGVTQSPTHLIKTRGQQVTLRCSSQSGHNTVSWYQQALGQGPQFIFQYYREEENGRGNFPPRFSGLQFPNYSSELNVNALELDDSALYLCASSSGQGQGNEQFFGPGTRLTVL.

This chain links TRBV7-9 with TRBJ2-7, with 12 bases matching TRBD1. Germline trimming cut 1 base from V and 6 bases from J; bases unmatched to any gene: 4. This CDR3 has 15 amino acids. Germline values: CDR1 SEHNR, CDR2 FQNEAQ (reference sequence). CDR3 in amino acids: CASSLEGTGGFEQYF. CDR3 in DNA: TGTGCCAGCAGCTTAGAGGGGACAGGGGGCTTCGAGCAGTACTTC.

This chain joins TRBV7-9 and TRBJ2-7; TRBD1 agrees at 7 bases. CDR1 is SEHNR and CDR2 is FQNEAQ in the germline V gene (reference sequence). Trimming cost V 4 bases and J 4 bases; bases outside gene matches: 7. CDR3 length equals 14 residues. Here the CDR3 DNA reads TGTGCCAGCAGCTCCCGGGACAGATCTTACGAGCAGTACTTC. Residues: CASSSRDRSYEQYF.

This clone appeared a few times. The chain uses TRBV20-1 and TRBJ1-2; a possible D gene is TRBD1 (5 bases). The ends were cut back, 5 bases at V and 6 bases at J, with 10 bases in the middle. CDR1 is DFQATT, CDR2 SNEGSKA, per germline (reference sequence). The CDR3 loop spans 11 amino acids. Here the CDR3 DNA reads TGCAGTGCTGTCAGGGAGGATGGCTACACCTTC. Encoded protein: CSAVREDGYTF.

CDR3 sequence reads: CASSLTGGTDTQYF. The CDR3 DNA reads as TGTGCCAGCAGTTTGACAGGGGGCACAGATACGCAGTATTTT. The V and J genes are TRBV6-5 and TRBJ2-3; 8 bases match TRBD1. CDR3 length: 14 amino acids. V was clipped by 4 bases and J by 1 base; unmatched bases: 1. Germline loops: CDR1 MNHEY, CDR2 SVGAGI.

The chain has TRBV5-1 and TRBJ2-3, with 8 bases identical to TRBD2. In germline, CDR1 is SGHRS, CDR2 YFSETQ. This CDR3 comprises 14 residues. Trimming removed 7 bases from V and 1 base from J; junction bases left unmatched: 5. The CDR3: CASQAGARTDTQYF. The CDR3 DNA sequence: TGCGCCAGCCAAGCGGGAGCGCGCACAGATACGCAGTATTTT.

The V gene is TRBV20-1, the J gene TRBJ1-5; no clear D gene. V dropped 5 bases and J dropped 11 bases, with 10 bases sitting between them. The germline V gene encodes CDR1 DFQATT and CDR2 SNEGSKA (reference sequence). The CDR3 has 10 amino acids. The CDR3 loop reads CSAVLGTQHF. Here the CDR3 DNA reads TGCAGTGCTGTTCTCGGGACCCAGCATTTT.

This clone was found once. This chain connects TRBV5-1 to TRBJ1-2; D unresolved. The CDR3 loop spans 12 amino acids. The germline V gene encodes CDR1 SGHRS and CDR2 YFSETQ. V gave up 5 bases and J gave up 5 bases, with 10 bases separating them. Here the CDR3 DNA reads TGCGCCAGCAGTGGCGGGCAGTATGGCTACACCTTC. It specifies CASSGGQYGYTF.

The genes are TRBV5-6 and TRBJ2-5; 7 bases align to TRBD2. The CDR3 runs to 15 residues. J gave up 4 bases and V 5 bases, and 11 bases lay outside the gene matches. Germline CDR1 is SGHDT and CDR2 is YYEEEE. For the CDR3, the DNA is TGTGCCAGCAGGGCCGGGACTATCCAGGGAGAGACCCAGTACTTC. This encodes CASRAGTIQGETQYF.

This clone was detected only once. This chain connects TRBV4-1 to TRBJ2-7, with 9 positions matching TRBD1. This CDR3 has 16 amino acids. Germline-derived CDR1 and CDR2 are MGHRA and YSYEKL. The trim removed 3 bases at V and 4 bases at J, leaving 10 bases unmatched. CDR3 amino acids: CASSQEIAGTGYEQYF. CDR3 coding DNA: TGCGCCAGCAGCCAGGAAATTGCCGGGACAGGGTACGAGCAGTACTTC.

The J gene is TRBJ1-1, the V gene TRBV14; no reliable D call. The ends were cut back, 1 base at V and 7 bases at J, with 10 bases in the middle. The CDR3 covers 13 residues. CDR1 and CDR2 (germline): SGHDN, FVKESK. The CDR3 DNA reads as TGTGCCAGCAGCCAAGTACTAGCGGGTGAAGCTTTCTTT. Translation: CASSQVLAGEAFF.

This clone was picked up a small number of times. The rearrangement links TRBV18 to TRBJ1-1, with 7 bases matching TRBD1. Germline V gives CDR1 KGHSH, CDR2 LQKENI. The CDR3 has 14 amino acids. Trimming took 5 bases from V and 6 from J; bases not matched to a gene: 9. The CDR3 DNA follows: TGTGCCAGCTCATCACTAACAGGGGACCCTGAAGCTTTCTTT. Its translation is CASSSLTGDPEAFF.